The 22 T cell receptor beta chains in this list originate from one sample, sequenced in a study of blood T cell repertoires in COVID-19. Sequencing used immunoSEQ multiplex PCR; TCRdb keeps in-frame clones, though not all of them. The sample holds under 350,000 clones, roughly 85% seen once. The source material was peripheral blood. The receptors were sampled from a woman in her 70s with acute or convalescent COVID-19.

The V gene is TRBV5-1, the J gene TRBJ1-2, with 8 positions matching TRBD1. The length of the CDR3 is 12 residues. Trimming cost V 3 bases and J 5 bases; bases outside gene matches: 0. Per germline, CDR1 SGHRS and CDR2 YFSETQ. The CDR3 protein is CASSWTGYGYTF. As DNA, the CDR3 is TGCGCCAGCAGCTGGACAGGGTATGGCTACACCTTC.

A few counts support this clone. V usage is TRBV5-1 and J usage is TRBJ1-1; 8 nucleotides agree with TRBD1. Germline V gene data show CDR1 as SGHRS and CDR2 as YFSETQ. There are 13 residues in the CDR3. The trim removed 2 bases at V and 8 bases at J, leaving 5 bases unmatched. The CDR3 region has the DNA TGCGCCAGCAGCTTCTCAGGGGGCAGGGAAGCTTTCTTT. Encoded protein: CASSFSGGREAFF.

This sequence joins TRBV7-9 and TRBJ1-1; no clear D. The CDR3 sequence is 16 residues long. Trimming removed 2 bases from V and 1 base from J, with 14 bases in between. Looked up from germline, CDR1 is SEHNR and CDR2 is FQNEAQ (reference sequence). CDR3 in amino acids: CASSLSRELGNTEAFF. The CDR3 DNA reads as TGTGCCAGCAGCTTAAGCCGGGAGTTGGGGAACACTGAAGCTTTCTTT.

The rearrangement uses TRBV6-5 and TRBJ2-3; 10 nucleotides agree with TRBD2. The germline gives CDR1 MNHEY, CDR2 SVGAGI. With 5 bases clipped from V and 2 bases from J, the junction kept 4 bases outside the gene matches. This CDR3 is built from 15 residues. The CDR3 sequence is CASSTLAGDTDTQYF. CDR3 DNA: TGTGCCAGCAGTACCCTAGCGGGGGACACAGATACGCAGTATTTT.

V usage is TRBV11-2 and J usage is TRBJ1-1, with TRBD1 matching over 9 bases. Germline loops: CDR1 SGHAT, CDR2 FQNNGV. There are 17 residues in the CDR3. Unmatched junction bases numbered 14, after V lost 5 bases and J lost 4 bases. DNA for the CDR3: TGTGCCAGCAGCCCTGGGACAGGGCGAGGAGAGATCACTGAAGCTTTCTTT. Translation: CASSPGTGRGEITEAFF.

Only a few counts were recorded for this clone. The rearrangement joins TRBV3-1 (or the pseudogene TRBV3-2) to TRBJ2-1; 10 positions match TRBD2. J was trimmed by 7 bases and V by 4 bases; bases with no gene match: 7. The germline V gene has CDR1 LGHDT and CDR2 YNNKEL (reference sequence). The CDR3 loop spans 15 amino acids. The CDR3 sequence: CASSPSGGAGNEQFF. For the CDR3, the DNA is TGTGCCAGCAGCCCGAGCGGGGGGGCTGGGAATGAGCAGTTCTTC.

This clone was detected once. The chain recombines TRBV3-1 (or the pseudogene TRBV3-2) with TRBJ2-1, with D possibly being TRBD2 (6 bases). V gave up 1 base and J gave up 15 bases, with 16 bases separating them. The CDR3 length is 13 residues. Germline-derived CDR1 and CDR2 are LGHDT and YNNKEL (reference sequence). The CDR3 DNA sequence: TGTGCCAGCAGCCAAGGACTAGGAGAAACCGTGTTCTTC. Translated: CASSQGLGETVFF.

The CDR3 region is CASWAHGTIYF. The CDR3 nucleotides are TGTGCCAGCTGGGCTCACGGCACCATATATTTT. The chain joins TRBV19 to TRBJ1-3; D remains ambiguous. V was pared by 9 bases and J by 9 bases, with 12 bases between. The germline CDR1 and CDR2 sequences are LNHDA and SQIVND (reference sequence). The CDR3 runs 11 residues.

V and J are TRBV11-2 and TRBJ1-2; no clear D. CDR3 length: 13 amino acids. Germline loops: CDR1 SGHAT, CDR2 FQNNGV. With 1 base removed from V and 3 bases from J, the gap between germline ends came to 6 bases. The CDR3 DNA sequence: TGTGCCAGCAGCTTAGCGCCGGACTATGGCTACACCTTC. This encodes CASSLAPDYGYTF.

This clone is a singleton in its sample. The CDR3 reads CASSPQRNTANTEAFF. CDR3 coding DNA: TGTGCCAGCTCACCCCAGCGGAACACGGCGAACACTGAAGCTTTCTTT. The chain is built from TRBV18 and TRBJ1-1; no firm D call. The CDR3 is 16 residues long. From germline, CDR1 is KGHSH and CDR2 LQKENI. Trimming pared 3 bases from V and 1 base from J, leaving 15 bases between.

The chain uses TRBV12-3 or TRBV12-4 and TRBJ1-2; D possibly corresponds to TRBD1 (5 bases). V was clipped by 2 bases and J by 8 bases, with 12 bases between them. The CDR3 is 13 residues long. Written as DNA, the CDR3 is TGTGCCAGCAGTTTAATCTGGGGCCAGGGCTACACCTTC. Protein product: CASSLIWGQGYTF.

In its sample, this clone was seen once. V usage is TRBV5-3 and J usage is TRBJ2-1; D ambiguous. TRBV5-3 is given ORF status, its function remaining uncertain. V lost 1 base to trimming and J lost 5 bases, with 13 bases between them. There are 15 residues in the CDR3. The CDR3 protein is CARSLRREAHNEQFF. The CDR3 coding sequence is TGTGCCAGAAGCTTGAGGCGCGAGGCCCACAATGAGCAGTTCTTC.

The rearrangement uses TRBV4-1 and TRBJ1-3; unclear D gene. Trimming cost V 11 bases and J 4 bases, with 15 bases left between them. CDR3 length: 13 amino acids. The germline gives CDR1 MGHRA, CDR2 YSYEKL. The CDR3 sequence: CAGSGPAGNTIYF. The CDR3 nucleotides read TGCGCCGGGTCAGGCCCCGCCGGAAACACCATATATTTT.

CDR3 coding DNA: TGTGCCAGCAGTTTCGACAGGAACAATGAGCAGTTCTTC. Amino acids: CASSFDRNNEQFF. The chain uses TRBV7-3 and TRBJ2-1, with D tentatively TRBD1 (6 bases). CDR1 SGHTA and CDR2 FQGTGA come from the germline V gene. Deletions cut 6 bases from V and 5 bases from J, with 11 bases between. The CDR3 sequence is 13 residues long.

The chain has TRBV19 and TRBJ2-5; 9 bases line up with TRBD1. V lost 6 bases and J lost 3; bases outside the gene matches: 2. Germline assignment: CDR1 LNHDA and CDR2 SQIVND (reference sequence). The CDR3 spans 13 residues. The CDR3 DNA reads as TGTGCCAGTAGGAGGACAGGGGAAGAGACCCAGTACTTC. Protein: CASRRTGEETQYF.

This rearrangement joins TRBV5-1 to TRBJ2-6, with D perhaps matching TRBD2 (6 bases). This CDR3 is built from 16 residues. CDR1 and CDR2 from the germline V gene are SGHRS and YFSETQ. V was cut by 0 bases and J by 4 bases, with 11 bases left in between. CDR3 loop: CASSLDGGLGANVLTF. The CDR3 DNA reads TGCGCCAGCAGCTTGGACGGAGGGCTGGGGGCCAACGTCCTGACTTTC.

The J gene is TRBJ2-3, the V gene TRBV29-1; D perhaps matches TRBD2 (6 bases). This CDR3 region has 13 residues. CDR1 and CDR2 (germline): SQVTM, ANQGSEA. Trimming cost V 5 bases and J 0 bases, with 9 bases left between them. CDR3 residues: CSVTGTSTDTQYF. For the CDR3, the DNA is TGCAGCGTTACCGGGACTAGCACAGATACGCAGTATTTT.

This chain joins TRBV7-9 and TRBJ1-1; 8 bases line up with TRBD1. This CDR3 has 12 residues. The ends lost 6 bases at V and 8 bases at J; junction bases unmatched: 5. Germline CDR1 and CDR2: SEHNR and FQNEAQ (reference sequence). In nucleotides, the CDR3 is TGTGCCAGCAGTCCGGACAGGGCCGAAGCTTTCTTT. This encodes CASSPDRAEAFF.

The chain has TRBV19 and TRBJ1-2; D remains unclear. Germline CDR1 is LNHDA and CDR2 is SQIVND (reference sequence). V shed 3 bases and J shed 8 bases, with 13 bases lying between them. The CDR3 loop spans 13 amino acids. CDR3 region: CASSIMRSRGYTF. DNA of the CDR3: TGTGCCAGTAGTATCATGAGGTCGCGAGGCTACACCTTC.

The V gene is TRBV7-2, the J gene TRBJ1-4; the match to TRBD1 covers 9 bases. The V segment lost 4 bases and the J segment 13 bases; nucleotides outside the gene matches: 10. The CDR3 extends over 14 amino acids. CDR1 SGHTA and CDR2 FQGNSA come from the germline V gene. The CDR3 region has the DNA TGTGCCAGCAGCTCCGACAGGGGGAGAGGTCGACTGTTTTTT. This encodes CASSSDRGRGRLFF.

This clone has a single count. The chain carries TRBV11-2 and TRBJ2-6; 11 nucleotides agree with TRBD1. In germline, CDR1 is SGHAT, CDR2 FQNNGV. This CDR3 spans 18 amino acids. Trimming at V came to 5 bases and at J to 0 bases, leaving 6 bases not matched to a gene. The CDR3, as DNA: TGTGCCAGCAGCGCACGGACAGGGGGCTCCTCTGGGGCCAACGTCCTGACTTTC. Protein product: CASSARTGGSSGANVLTF.

The gene calls are TRBV6-5 and TRBJ1-5; 7 bases match TRBD1. From germline, CDR1 is MNHEY and CDR2 SVGAGI. Germline trimming cut 6 bases from V and 7 bases from J; bases unmatched to any gene: 12. This CDR3 comprises 15 residues. CDR3 sequence reads: CASSLDRAYYQPQHF. DNA for the CDR3: TGTGCCAGCAGCCTCGACAGGGCTTATTACCAGCCCCAGCATTTT.